These 3 T cell receptor beta chains were sequenced from one sample in a study of shared clonotypes between healthy human individuals. Cells designated naive CD8 were CD45RO-negative and were positively selected for CCR7, with terminally differentiated effector memory CD45RA+ cells excluded. Clones were sequenced by immunoSEQ multiplex PCR, and TCRdb holds only the in-frame ones, with some missing. Among roughly 2.1 million clones listed, just over 90% were seen once. Sample: naive CD8+ T cells from PBMCs. These receptors originate from a young man in good health. Some clones in this sample may be carry-over from other donors' samples.

V is TRBV25-1 and J is TRBJ2-7, with 8 bases fitting TRBD1. The CDR3 runs to 14 residues. Trimming at V came to 4 bases and at J to 8 bases, leaving 10 bases not matched to a gene. CDR1 and CDR2 from the germline V gene are MGHDK and SYGVNS. CDR3 in DNA: TGTGCCAGCAGTGCGGACAGGGCGAGTGTGAAGCAGTACTTC. Encoded protein: CASSADRASVKQYF.

The V gene is TRBV7-8, the J gene TRBJ1-4, with 9 nucleotides matching TRBD1. Per the germline V gene, CDR1 is SGHVS and CDR2 is FQNEAQ. V lost 0 bases, J lost 10 bases, and 9 bases stayed unmatched. The length of the CDR3 is 16 residues. CDR3 loop: CASSLAGQGRRVKLFF. For the CDR3, the DNA is TGTGCCAGCAGCTTAGCGGGACAGGGCAGGAGGGTAAAACTGTTTTTT.

The V call is TRBV15, the J call TRBJ2-7; D ambiguous. V lost 6 bases and J lost 11, with 20 bases in between. CDR3 size: 13 residues. Per germline, CDR1 LNHNV and CDR2 YYDKDF (reference sequence). CDR3 loop: CATRESDRASEYF. The CDR3 DNA reads TGTGCCACCAGGGAGAGCGATCGGGCGTCGGAGTACTTC.